These T cell receptor beta chains were read from a single sample in a study of beta chain features in type 1 diabetes. Using immunoSEQ multiplex PCR, the repertoire was profiled, and TCRdb retains in-frame clones only, with some absent. The repertoire holds 900,000 or so clones, 17% seen once, with 0.023% in the top ten. Sequencing was performed on naive CD4+ T cells from blood. These receptor sequences come from a woman between 18 and 29 years old in good health. Both conserved end residues are part of each CDR3. Fields, in order: V gene, clone size, J gene, D gene, CDR3 protein, CDR3 DNA. A D gene is named only where the DNA matches it firmly. Where a row states a size, it is once, few, many or the class of an expanded clone; other rows omit it.

>TRBV2|few|TRBJ2-3|NA
CASSQRDARFGTQYF
TGTGCCAGCAGTCAACGGGACGCCCGGTTTGGTACGCAGTATTTT
>TRBV21-1|few|TRBJ1-5|NA
CASSKGGPGTRNQPQHF
TGTGCCAGCAGCAAAGGAGGGCCGGGAACTCGGAATCAGCCCCAGCATTTT
>TRBV5-1|NA|TRBJ2-5|TRBD2
CASSLAGTIQETQYF
TGCGCCAGCAGCTTGGCCGGGACTATCCAAGAGACCCAGTACTTC
>TRBV5-1|few|TRBJ2-3|NA
CASRGGPSLITQYF
TGCGCCAGCCGAGGGGGACCGAGCCTCATTACGCAGTATTTT
>TRBV9|NA|TRBJ2-1|NA
CASRGAGEQFF
TGTGCCAGCAGAGGCGCGGGTGAGCAGTTCTTC
>TRBV6-1|NA|TRBJ1-5|NA
CATRSNQPQHF
TGTGCCACCCGTAGCAATCAGCCCCAGCATTTT
>TRBV14|few|TRBJ2-7|TRBD2
CASSQVAGGYYEQYF
TGTGCCAGCAGCCAAGTTGCGGGAGGTTACTACGAGCAGTACTTC
>TRBV19|NA|TRBJ2-3|TRBD2
CASSIGAGGADTQYF
TGTGCCAGTAGTATAGGAGCGGGAGGCGCAGATACGCAGTATTTT
>TRBV15|few|TRBJ2-1|TRBD2
CATSKLAGVNNEQFF
TGTGCCACCAGCAAACTAGCGGGAGTCAACAATGAGCAGTTCTTC
>TRBV7-2|NA|TRBJ1-1|NA
CASSLVGRDLAEAFF
TGTGCCAGCAGCTTAGTTGGCAGGGACTTGGCTGAAGCTTTCTTT
>TRBV6-5|NA|TRBJ2-3|TRBD1
CASSYGTVSDTQYF
TGTGCCAGCAGTTACGGGACAGTGTCGGATACGCAGTATTTT
>TRBV6-1|NA|TRBJ2-2|TRBD1
CASRRQGRYTGELFF
TGTGCCAGCAGAAGACAGGGCAGGTACACCGGGGAGCTGTTTTTT
>TRBV14|few|TRBJ2-5|NA
CASSQVRAQETQYF
TGTGCCAGCAGCCAAGTTCGCGCCCAAGAGACCCAGTACTTC
>TRBV6-6|NA|TRBJ2-5|NA
CASSPTGRGQETQYF
TGTGCCAGCAGCCCGACAGGGCGGGGCCAAGAGACCCAGTACTTC
>TRBV10-3|NA|TRBJ2-2|NA
CAIRWGTGELFF
TGTGCCATCCGGTGGGGCACCGGGGAGCTGTTTTTT
>TRBV7-8|NA|TRBJ2-1|NA
CASSLESRLGEQFF
TGTGCCAGCAGCTTAGAATCCCGGCTGGGTGAGCAGTTCTTC
>TRBV4-3|few|TRBJ1-5|NA
CASSFRMDQPQHF
TGCGCCAGCAGCTTTCGGATGGATCAGCCCCAGCATTTT
>TRBV19|NA|TRBJ2-2|NA
CATNPRGTGELFF
TGTGCCACCAATCCCAGGGGCACCGGGGAGCTGTTTTTT
>TRBV14|NA|TRBJ1-1|NA
CASSLQMNTEAFF
TGTGCCAGCAGCCTACAAATGAACACTGAAGCTTTCTTT
>TRBV7-9|NA|TRBJ2-7|NA
CASSGMTSSYEQYF
TGTGCCAGCAGCGGGATGACCTCCTCCTACGAGCAGTACTTC
>TRBV4-1|NA|TRBJ2-3|NA
CASSRGQRTDTQYF
TGCGCCAGCAGTCGAGGACAGCGCACAGATACGCAGTATTTT
>TRBV2|NA|TRBJ2-7|NA
CASSRRDSSSYEQYF
TGTGCCAGCAGCCGGAGGGATTCGAGCTCCTACGAGCAGTACTTC
>TRBV2|few|TRBJ2-7|TRBD1
CASSDRDRGSEQYF
TGTGCCAGCAGTGACCGGGACAGGGGTAGCGAGCAGTACTTC
>TRBV7-3|NA|TRBJ2-2|TRBD2
CASSLMPGTSKPGELFF
TGTGCCAGCAGCTTAATGCCCGGGACTAGTAAGCCCGGGGAGCTGTTTTTT
>TRBV7-8|few|TRBJ2-5|TRBD1
CASSLYRGRQETQYF
TGTGCCAGCAGCTTATACAGGGGGCGTCAAGAGACCCAGTACTTC
>TRBV10-3|NA|TRBJ2-2|TRBD1
CAIRPGQGGGELFF
TGTGCCATCAGACCGGGACAGGGAGGCGGGGAGCTGTTTTTT
>TRBV4-2|NA|TRBJ2-1|TRBD2
CASSQFVSGNPSYNEQFF
TGTGCCAGCAGCCAATTTGTTAGCGGGAATCCCTCCTACAATGAGCAGTTCTTC
>TRBV5-1|few|TRBJ2-3|TRBD1
CASSTRQGSDTQYF
TGCGCCAGCAGCACACGACAGGGGTCAGATACGCAGTATTTT
>TRBV4-3|NA|TRBJ2-7|TRBD2
CASSQGPRLGGRLYEQYF
TGCGCCAGCAGCCAAGGCCCGCGGCTTGGCGGGAGGTTATACGAGCAGTACTTC
>TRBV19|NA|TRBJ1-2|NA
CASSIGSWASNYGYTF
TGTGCCAGTAGTATTGGGTCGTGGGCGTCGAACTATGGCTACACCTTC
>TRBV6-6|few|TRBJ1-2|TRBD1
CASSRGTGRRGYGYTF
TGTGCCAGCAGCCGCGGGACAGGGAGACGAGGCTATGGCTACACCTTC
>TRBV25-1|NA|TRBJ2-7|NA
CASSPVPGYEQYF
TGTGCCAGCAGCCCGGTTCCCGGCTACGAGCAGTACTTC
>TRBV13|NA|TRBJ2-7|TRBD1
CASSLTQLLPGQGYEQYF
TGTGCCAGCAGCCTGACGCAGCTCCTGCCGGGACAGGGTTACGAGCAGTACTTC
>TRBV28|NA|TRBJ2-7|NA
CASSLQYIDEQYF
TGTGCCAGCAGTTTACAATACATTGACGAGCAGTACTTC
>TRBV19|NA|TRBJ2-1|TRBD1
CASRKNTGGGYQEQFF
TGTGCCAGTAGAAAGAACACAGGGGGCGGCTACCAGGAGCAGTTCTTC
>TRBV19|few|TRBJ2-7|TRBD1
CASRRQGASGEQYF
TGTGCCAGTAGGCGTCAGGGGGCGAGTGGCGAGCAGTACTTC
>TRBV27|few|TRBJ2-1|NA
CASSTRVLAAYPTYNEQFF
TGTGCCAGCAGTACAAGGGTTCTAGCCGCGTACCCCACCTACAATGAGCAGTTCTTC